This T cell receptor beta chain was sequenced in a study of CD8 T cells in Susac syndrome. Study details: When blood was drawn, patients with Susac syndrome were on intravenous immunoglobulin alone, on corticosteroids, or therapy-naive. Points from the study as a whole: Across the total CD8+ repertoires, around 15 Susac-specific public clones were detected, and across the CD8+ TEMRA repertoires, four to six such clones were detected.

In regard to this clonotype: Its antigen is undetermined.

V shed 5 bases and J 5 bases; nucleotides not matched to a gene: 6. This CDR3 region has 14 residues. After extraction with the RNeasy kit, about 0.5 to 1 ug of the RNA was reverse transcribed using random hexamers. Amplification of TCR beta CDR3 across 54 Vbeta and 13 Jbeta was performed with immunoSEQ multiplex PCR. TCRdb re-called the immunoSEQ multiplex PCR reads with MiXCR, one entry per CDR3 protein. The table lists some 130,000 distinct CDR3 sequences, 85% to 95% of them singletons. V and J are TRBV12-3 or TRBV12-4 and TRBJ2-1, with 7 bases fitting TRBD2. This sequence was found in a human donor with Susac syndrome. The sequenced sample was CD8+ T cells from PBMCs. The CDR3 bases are TGTGCCAGCAGTCCGATAGCGGGCCACAATGAGCAGTTCTTC. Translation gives CASSPIAGHNEQFF.